This TCR beta chain was identified in a study of CD8+CD57+ T cells in acquired aplastic anemia. Previously, flow cytometry had revealed CD8+CD57+ cell expansion in the patients chosen for sequencing. Patients had undergone no therapy by the time their blood was sampled. The CDR3 extends over 15 amino acids. Germline V gives CDR1 MNHNS, CDR2 SASEGT. Genomic DNA, the template, was used for profiling of the TCR beta VDJ and CDR3. TCRdb re-analysed the reads in MiXCR, keeping a single row per CDR3 protein. The sample gives about 58,000 distinct CDR3 sequences, just over 55% of which show up once; 16% is in the top ten. This clonotype was seen a few times. Being one base from a much bigger clone, this may be a read error.

The receptor was derived from a human donor with aplastic anemia. The specimen sequenced was sorted CD4+, CD8+, or CD8+CD57+ T cells (not recorded which) from PBMCs. This chain connects TRBV6-1 to TRBJ2-1, with 7 positions matching TRBD1. The CDR3 bases are TGTGCCAGAAGTGTGTGGAGACAGGGCCAGGGTGAGCAGTTCTTC. Its translation: CARSVWRQGQGEQFF.